Presented here are 32 T cell receptor beta chains from one specimen sequenced in a study of blood T cell repertoires in COVID-19. Clones were read by immunoSEQ multiplex PCR, and TCRdb kept only the in-frame ones, dropping some. The table records some 110,000 clones, approximately 81% of them present only once. Sequencing was carried out using peripheral blood. Source of these receptors: a man aged 40-50 years with acute or convalescent COVID-19.

This clone was detected once. The chain links TRBV6-2 or TRBV6-3 to TRBJ2-3, with D unresolved. There are 15 residues in the CDR3. Per the germline V gene, CDR1 is MNHEY and CDR2 is SVGEGT. V shed 0 bases and J shed 6 bases, with 13 bases lying between them. The DNA of the CDR3 is TGTGCCAGCAGTTACTCCCACGACTCCGCCGATACGCAGTATTTT. Translation: CASSYSHDSADTQYF.

The chain uses TRBV5-1 and TRBJ1-4; D is undetermined. The V end lost 4 bases, the J end lost 5 bases, and 12 bases lay between the germline ends. The CDR3 is 14 amino acids. Looked up from germline, CDR1 is SGHRS and CDR2 is YFSETQ. CDR3 loop: CASSPRHGNEKLFF. The CDR3 nucleotides read TGCGCCAGCAGCCCCCGGCACGGGAATGAAAAACTGTTTTTT.

The chain recombines TRBV2 with TRBJ2-5, with 16 bases aligning to TRBD2. V gave up 7 bases and J gave up 5 bases; unmatched junction bases: 4. Germline CDR1 is SNHLY and CDR2 is FYNNEI. CDR3 size: 15 residues. In DNA, the CDR3 is TGTGCCAGCACGGGGACTAGCGGGGGGGCCGAGACCCAGTACTTC. Translated: CASTGTSGGAETQYF.

The rearrangement joins TRBV7-9 to TRBJ2-3; D gene unclear. This CDR3 spans 16 amino acids. The germline V gene encodes CDR1 SEHNR and CDR2 FQNEAQ (reference sequence). V was clipped by 0 bases and J by 0 bases, with 10 bases between them. The CDR3 spells CASSLAAVSSTDTQYF. Here the CDR3 DNA reads TGTGCCAGCAGCTTAGCGGCTGTCTCTAGCACAGATACGCAGTATTTT.

The chain carries TRBV11-2 and TRBJ2-7; TRBD2 agrees at 12 bases. The CDR3 is made up of 14 amino acids. The germline gives CDR1 SGHAT, CDR2 FQNNGV. The V segment lost 8 bases and the J segment 6 bases; nucleotides outside the gene matches: 8. The CDR3: CASRLTSGGSEQYF. The CDR3 nucleotides read TGTGCCAGCCGGCTGACTAGCGGGGGTAGCGAGCAGTACTTC.

This sequence joins TRBV9 and TRBJ2-2; D may be TRBD1 (5 bases). The CDR3 runs to 13 residues. From germline, CDR1 is SGDLS and CDR2 YYNGEE. Trimming took off 3 bases at V and 7 bases at J, with 10 bases between the two ends. The CDR3 sequence: CASSGTGGGELFF. CDR3 in DNA: TGTGCCAGCAGCGGAACAGGCGGCGGGGAGCTGTTTTTT. Full variable domain (remainder filled in from reference TRBV9 and TRBJ2-2): DSGVTQTPKHLITATGQRVTLRCSPRSGDLSVYWYQQSLDQGLQFLIQYYNGEERAKGNILERFSAQQFPDLHSELNLSSLELGDSALYFCASSGTGGGELFFGEGSRLTVL.

This clone has just one count. The rearrangement uses TRBV7-2 and TRBJ1-5; D unclear. Germline V gene lookup returns CDR1 SGHTA and CDR2 FQGNSA. This CDR3 region has 15 residues. V was clipped by 5 bases and J by 4 bases, with 15 bases between them. Written as DNA, the CDR3 is TGTGCCAGCAGCCTCGTGCAGGCGGGGAATCAGCCCCAGCATTTT. This translates into CASSLVQAGNQPQHF.

This chain joins TRBV5-6 and TRBJ2-2; 12 positions match TRBD1. With 7 bases clipped from V and 6 bases from J, the junction kept 10 bases outside the gene matches. The CDR3 covers 16 residues. In germline, CDR1 is SGHDT, CDR2 YYEEEE. This chain's CDR3 is CASGTPGQGAPGELFF. The CDR3, as DNA: TGTGCCAGCGGTACCCCGGGACAGGGGGCACCCGGGGAGCTGTTTTTT.

The rearrangement joins TRBV4-1 to TRBJ2-1, with 9 bases aligning to TRBD2. CDR1 and CDR2 from the germline V gene are MGHRA and YSYEKL. The CDR3 runs to 17 residues. The junction had 13 bases not matched to a gene; V was cut back by 3 bases and J by 7 bases. The CDR3 region is CASSHEGLADQRNEQFF. CDR3 DNA sequence: TGCGCCAGCAGCCATGAGGGACTAGCCGATCAAAGGAATGAGCAGTTCTTC.

The chain joins TRBV27 to TRBJ1-5; D gene uncertain. The germline V gene encodes CDR1 MNHEY and CDR2 SMNVEV (reference sequence). Trimming shortened V by 5 bases and J by 7 bases, and 12 bases separated the two germline ends. The CDR3 has 13 residues. CDR3 sequence (DNA): TGTGCCAGCAGTCTTTTTCCCAGGCAGCCCCAGCATTTT. Its protein product is CASSLFPRQPQHF.

This chain links TRBV29-1 with TRBJ1-5; 8 nucleotides agree with TRBD1. The CDR3 spans 13 residues. Germline V CDR1 and CDR2: SQVTM, ANQGSEA. The ends lost 7 bases at V and 4 bases at J; junction bases unmatched: 6. The CDR3 sequence: CSALGQANQPQHF. DNA of the CDR3: TGCAGCGCTTTGGGACAGGCAAATCAGCCCCAGCATTTT.

The chain is built from TRBV5-8 and TRBJ2-1; 12 bases agree with TRBD2. Trimming at V came to 4 bases and at J to 0 bases, leaving 8 bases not matched to a gene. The V gene's germline CDR1 is SGHTS and CDR2 YDEGEE. The CDR3 is 18 amino acids. The CDR3 here is CASSEGTSGGSSYNEQFF. CDR3 coding DNA: TGTGCCAGCAGCGAAGGAACTAGCGGGGGGAGCTCCTACAATGAGCAGTTCTTC. The variable domain in full, with the rest retrieved from reference TRBV5-8 and TRBJ2-1, is EAGVTQSPTHLIKTRGQQATLRCSPISGHTSVYWYQQALGLGLQFLLWYDEGEERNRGNFPPRFSGRQFPNYSSELNVNALELEDSALYLCASSEGTSGGSSYNEQFFGPGTRLTVL.

The rearrangement joins TRBV11-2 to TRBJ1-3; 10 bases agree with TRBD1. Per the germline V gene, CDR1 is SGHAT and CDR2 is FQNNGV. Germline trimming cut 5 bases from V and 8 bases from J; bases unmatched to any gene: 3. The CDR3 has 13 amino acids. CDR3 region: CASSPGTGDTIYF. The CDR3 bases are TGTGCCAGCAGCCCAGGGACAGGGGACACCATATATTTT.

This chain connects TRBV19 to TRBJ2-3; D unresolved. There are 13 residues in the CDR3. The V end was cut by 4 bases, the J end by 2 bases, with 7 bases between. Germline CDR1 and CDR2: LNHDA and SQIVND (reference sequence). CDR3 protein: CASSSQFTDTQYF. The DNA for the CDR3 is TGTGCCAGTAGTAGTCAATTCACAGATACGCAGTATTTT.

For the CDR3, the DNA is TGTGCCAGCAGCTTAGGGCGGGACTTTAACACCGGGGAGCTGTTTTTT. Residues: CASSLGRDFNTGELFF. The chain carries TRBV11-3 and TRBJ2-2; tentative D call: TRBD2 (6 bases). Germline lookup yields CDR1 SGHNT and CDR2 YENEEA. CDR3 length: 16 residues. Trimming took off 1 base at V and 2 bases at J, with 11 bases between the two ends.

In this sample, this clone turned up a few times. The gene calls are TRBV5-8 and TRBJ2-5; the match to TRBD1 covers 7 bases. Trimming at V came to 3 bases and at J to 5 bases, leaving 16 bases not matched to a gene. Germline V gene data show CDR1 as SGHTS and CDR2 as YDEGEE. CDR3 length: 17 residues. The CDR3 DNA sequence: TGTGCCAGCAGCTCACCTTACAGGGGCCCTGCCCGTGAGACCCAGTACTTC. This sequence encodes CASSSPYRGPARETQYF.

This rearrangement joins TRBV5-1 to TRBJ2-1; D unclear. This CDR3 region has 13 residues. V was clipped by 0 bases and J by 6 bases, with 7 bases between them. Germline CDR1 is SGHRS and CDR2 is YFSETQ. The CDR3 nucleotides read TGCGCCAGCAGCTTGGTTCCCATCAATGAGCAGTTCTTC. Its protein is CASSLVPINEQFF. The whole variable domain, filled in from reference TRBV5-1 and TRBJ2-1, reads KAGVTQTPRYLIKTRGQQVTLSCSPISGHRSVSWYQQTPGQGLQFLFEYFSETQRNKGNFPGRFSGRQFSNSRSEMNVSTLELGDSALYLCASSLVPINEQFFGPGTRLTVL.

The chain has TRBV15 and TRBJ2-3; TRBD1 aligns across 7 bases. V lost 5 bases, J lost 6 bases, and 8 bases stayed unmatched. This CDR3 is 14 amino acids long. The germline V gene has CDR1 LNHNV and CDR2 YYDKDF (reference sequence). The DNA for the CDR3 is TGTGCCACCAGCCCGCGACAGGGCGGGGATACGCAGTATTTT. Residues: CATSPRQGGDTQYF. The full variable domain, completed using reference TRBV15 and TRBJ2-3, is DAMVIQNPRYQVTQFGKPVTLSCSQTLNHNVMYWYQQKSSQAPKLLFHYYDKDFNNEADTPDNFQSRRPNTSFCFLDIRSPGLGDTAMYLCATSPRQGGDTQYFGPGTRLTVL.

The V call is TRBV7-2, the J call TRBJ2-7; 9 positions agree with TRBD1. V lost 5 bases to trimming and J lost 4 bases; unmatched junction nucleotides: 6. The CDR3 length is 14 residues. CDR1 is SGHTA and CDR2 is FQGNSA in the germline V gene. CDR3 sequence reads: CASSPAGTGYEQYF. Here the CDR3 DNA reads TGTGCCAGCAGCCCGGCCGGGACAGGGTACGAGCAGTACTTC.

The rearrangement links TRBV29-1 to TRBJ1-2; tentative D call: TRBD1 (5 bases). This CDR3 region has 13 residues. Trimming pared 4 bases from V and 8 bases from J, leaving 17 bases between. Germline loops: CDR1 SQVTM, CDR2 ANQGSEA. DNA for the CDR3: TGCAGCGTTGGCCCAGGAGGGGCGGGAGGCTACACCTTC. Translation gives CSVGPGGAGGYTF.

The V and J genes are TRBV7-2 and TRBJ2-3; perhaps TRBD1 as D (5 bases). The CDR3 spans 15 residues. Germline V gene sequence: CDR1 SGHTA, CDR2 FQGNSA. Trimming took off 1 base at V and 0 bases at J, with 8 bases between the two ends. The CDR3 coding sequence is TGTGCCAGCAGCTTAGAGGGGTTGAGCACAGATACGCAGTATTTT. Translation gives CASSLEGLSTDTQYF. The variable domain in full, with the rest retrieved from reference TRBV7-2 and TRBJ2-3, is GAGVSQSPSNKVTEKGKDVELRCDPISGHTALYWYRQSLGQGLEFLIYFQGNSAPDKSGLPSDRFSAERTGGSVSTLTIQRTQQEDSAVYLCASSLEGLSTDTQYFGPGTRLTVL.

V and J are TRBV7-2 and TRBJ2-7, with a weak D call TRBD1 (5 bases). The germline V gene encodes CDR1 SGHTA and CDR2 FQGNSA. Trimming took off 4 bases at V and 7 bases at J, with 14 bases between the two ends. The CDR3 sequence is 13 residues long. The CDR3 is CASSSRIRGEQYF. Here the CDR3 DNA reads TGTGCCAGCAGCTCGCGGATAAGGGGAGAGCAGTACTTC. Full variable domain (remainder filled in from reference TRBV7-2 and TRBJ2-7): GAGVSQSPSNKVTEKGKDVELRCDPISGHTALYWYRQSLGQGLEFLIYFQGNSAPDKSGLPSDRFSAERTGGSVSTLTIQRTQQEDSAVYLCASSSRIRGEQYFGPGTRLTVT.

The V call is TRBV5-6, the J call TRBJ1-2; D might be TRBD1 (5 bases). V was clipped by 0 bases and J by 2 bases, with 14 bases between them. The CDR3 totals 16 residues. In germline, CDR1 is SGHDT, CDR2 YYEEEE. CDR3: CASSLVGAGQNYGYTF. The CDR3 nucleotides read TGTGCCAGCAGCTTGGTTGGTGCAGGGCAAAACTATGGCTACACCTTC. The variable domain in full, with the rest retrieved from reference TRBV5-6 and TRBJ1-2, is DAGVTQSPTHLIKTRGQQVTLRCSPKSGHDTVSWYQQALGQGPQFIFQYYEEEERQRGNFPDRFSGHQFPNYSSELNVNALLLGDSALYLCASSLVGAGQNYGYTFGSGTRLTVV.

The chain links TRBV5-5 to TRBJ2-7, with a weak D call TRBD1 (7 bases). CDR1 SGHKS and CDR2 YYEKEE come from the germline V gene (reference sequence). V lost 4 bases and J lost 5, with 13 bases in between. CDR3 length: 13 residues. CDR3 nucleotides: TGTGCCAGCAGCCGGCAGGGGGGCGACGAGCAGTACTTC. Translated, it gives CASSRQGGDEQYF.

This clone was found once. The V and J genes are TRBV6-6 and TRBJ1-3; the D gene is possibly TRBD1 (5 bases). Germline lookup yields CDR1 MNHNY and CDR2 SVGAGI (reference sequence). CDR3 size: 17 residues. Deletions cut 6 bases from V and 0 bases from J, with 18 bases between. CDR3 amino acids: CASSRGTYRFSGNTIYF. CDR3 nucleotide sequence: TGTGCCAGCAGCCGAGGCACGTACAGGTTCTCTGGAAACACCATATATTTT.

The chain uses TRBV19 and TRBJ1-1, with 7 bases aligning to TRBD1. V was clipped by 8 bases and J by 0 bases; unmatched bases: 3. Germline CDR1 LNHDA, CDR2 SQIVND (reference sequence). This CDR3 comprises 13 residues. In DNA form, the CDR3 reads TGTGCCAGTGCCGGGACAGTGAACACTGAAGCTTTCTTT. It codes for CASAGTVNTEAFF.

The chain carries TRBV11-2 and TRBJ2-1; the D is unclear. The V end lost 4 bases, the J end lost 4 bases, and 8 bases lay between the germline ends. The CDR3 is made up of 13 amino acids. From germline, CDR1 is SGHAT and CDR2 FQNNGV. As DNA, the CDR3 is TGTGCCAGCAGCTATTTAGAGTACAATGAGCAGTTCTTC. Its translation: CASSYLEYNEQFF. Drawing the rest from reference TRBV11-2 and TRBJ2-1, the complete variable domain is EAGVAQSPRYKIIEKRQSVAFWCNPISGHATLYWYQQILGQGPKLLIQFQNNGVVDDSQLPKDRFSAERLKGVDSTLKIQPAKLEDSAVYLCASSYLEYNEQFFGPGTRLTVL.

The rearrangement joins TRBV2 to TRBJ2-5, with 16 bases fitting TRBD2. Germline V gene lookup returns CDR1 SNHLY and CDR2 FYNNEI. The CDR3 is 18 residues long. Trimming took 6 bases from V and 5 from J; bases not matched to a gene: 12. The CDR3 nucleotides read TGTGCCAGCAGCGGAGTATCCCCGGGACTAGCGGGGGGGGAGACCCAGTACTTC. Amino acids: CASSGVSPGLAGGETQYF.

V and J are TRBV21-1 and TRBJ2-3; TRBD1 is taken as the D call from the table, unchecked against the DNA. TRBV21-1 is a documented pseudogene. The CDR3 runs 14 residues. The CDR3 loop is CARGWQGGTDTQYF. The CDR3, as DNA: TGTGCCAGGGGGTGGCAGGGTGGCACAGATACGCAGTATTTT.

The rearrangement links TRBV3-1 (or the pseudogene TRBV3-2) to TRBJ2-7; 9 nucleotides align to TRBD1. Trimming at V came to 5 bases and at J to 1 base, leaving 24 bases not matched to a gene. The CDR3 spans 21 residues. The V gene's germline CDR1 is LGHDT and CDR2 YNNKEL (reference sequence). DNA for the CDR3: TGTGCCAGCAGCGTAAACTACCGGGACAGGGTTTTTGCTCCCCGGTCCTACGAGCAGTACTTC. Protein sequence: CASSVNYRDRVFAPRSYEQYF.

The chain has TRBV19 and TRBJ1-1; D gene unclear. The CDR3 has 13 residues. V was shortened by 3 bases and J by 0 bases, with 5 bases between the two germline ends. Germline CDR1 LNHDA, CDR2 SQIVND (reference sequence). The chain's CDR3 is CASSMRVNTEAFF. The CDR3 DNA follows: TGTGCCAGTAGTATGAGGGTGAACACTGAAGCTTTCTTT. Looking up the rest from reference TRBV19 and TRBJ1-1 gives the full variable domain: DGGITQSPKYLFRKEGQNVTLSCEQNLNHDAMYWYRQDPGQGLRLIYYSQIVNDFQKGDIAEGYSVSREKKESFPLTVTSAQKNPTAFYLCASSMRVNTEAFFGQGTRLTVV.

The sample holds a few counts of this clone. The CDR3 sequence: CASSIETSTDTQYF. The DNA of the CDR3 is TGTGCCAGTAGTATAGAAACTTCCACAGATACGCAGTATTTT. The V and J genes are TRBV19 and TRBJ2-3, with D unresolved. Germline loops: CDR1 LNHDA, CDR2 SQIVND (reference sequence). V lost 0 bases and J lost 2, with 6 bases in between. The CDR3 is 14 amino acids.